This is a list of T cell receptor beta chains from one sample in a study of metastatic and nonmetastatic thyroid tumors. TCRdb re-called clones via MiXCR from the PCR reads. The data contain almost 35,000 clones, less than 20% of them singletons. The sequencing sample was made of blood. The receptors shown here come from a female donor with papillary thyroid cancer or a benign thyroid nodule (not recorded which). Some clones in this sample may be carry-over from other donors' samples. The CDR3 runs from the conserved cysteine through the conserved F or W.

15	TRBV6-4	TRBJ2-3	CASTDSAGGTDTQYF
12	TRBV2	TRBJ1-2	CASRQGGKGYTF
12	TRBV20-1	TRBJ2-7	CSARDFAREQYF
14	TRBV29-1	TRBJ1-6	CSVEDPQYNSPLHF
14	TRBV20-1	TRBJ2-7	CSAIRRAGGGEQYF
13	TRBV27	TRBJ1-6	CASSSGHNSPLHF
13	TRBV20-1	TRBJ1-1	CSGRKGGESEAFF
16	TRBV11-2	TRBJ2-1	CASTPSAGVLSNEQFF
12	TRBV30	TRBJ2-7	CAWKELAYEQYF
13	TRBV6-1	TRBJ2-1	CASSYIGSNEQFF
17	TRBV3-1	TRBJ1-3	CASSPYTGTGPGNTIYF
17	TRBV9	TRBJ2-1	CASSDPDRESQLDEQFF
15	TRBV11-2	TRBJ1-2	CASSSSREVYYGYTF
17	TRBV7-3	TRBJ2-1	CASSRKGSREGMNEQFF
12	TRBV2	TRBJ1-5	CASSPPRQPQHF
14	TRBV10-3	TRBJ2-6	CATRDSYGANVLTF
16	TRBV2	TRBJ1-5	CASRGDTSIDNQPQHF
14	TRBV7-9	TRBJ2-7	CASSRAAGSNEQYF
15	TRBV7-2	TRBJ2-2	CASSPNRGAHGELFF
15	TRBV7-2	TRBJ2-1	CASSSYGTGGNEQFF
15	TRBV2	TRBJ2-1	CSSIPGTSGRLRGFF
11	TRBV7-9	TRBJ2-7	CASSWQEEQYF
13	TRBV18	TRBJ1-4	CASSRATNEKLFF
14	TRBV5-1	TRBJ2-1	CASSLGLAGAEQFF
15	TRBV2	TRBJ2-1	CASFTGRGGYNEQFF
13	TRBV28	TRBJ1-4	CASRGDRSEKLFF
15	TRBV7-3	TRBJ2-1	CASSISGQSGHEQFF
14	TRBV19	TRBJ2-4	CASSISRQGNIQYF
15	TRBV9	TRBJ1-3	CASSTRQGIGNTIYF
19	TRBV6-2/TRBV6-3	TRBJ2-3	CASSYPTYGGRANLNTQYF
15	TRBV2	TRBJ2-1	CASRGRLAGHNEQFF
14	TRBV5-8	TRBJ2-4	CASSFGTAKNIQYF
15	TRBV28	TRBJ2-7	CASSPSGTFRHEQYF
15	TRBV28	TRBJ1-2	CASSPRPLFSYGYTF
12	TRBV11-2	TRBJ2-7	CASIPVFPEQYF
16	TRBV4-2	TRBJ2-1	CASSQDWGRGYNEQFF
16	TRBV12-3/TRBV12-4	TRBJ2-5	CAISPLSGRELETQYF
16	TRBV4-1	TRBJ2-5	CASSQTSGRVWETQYF
16	TRBV11-2	TRBJ2-3	CASSLVTGKQTDTQYF
15	TRBV13	TRBJ1-2	CASEMGPLESYGYTF
13	TRBV12-3/TRBV12-4	TRBJ2-1	CASSQNRWIEQVF